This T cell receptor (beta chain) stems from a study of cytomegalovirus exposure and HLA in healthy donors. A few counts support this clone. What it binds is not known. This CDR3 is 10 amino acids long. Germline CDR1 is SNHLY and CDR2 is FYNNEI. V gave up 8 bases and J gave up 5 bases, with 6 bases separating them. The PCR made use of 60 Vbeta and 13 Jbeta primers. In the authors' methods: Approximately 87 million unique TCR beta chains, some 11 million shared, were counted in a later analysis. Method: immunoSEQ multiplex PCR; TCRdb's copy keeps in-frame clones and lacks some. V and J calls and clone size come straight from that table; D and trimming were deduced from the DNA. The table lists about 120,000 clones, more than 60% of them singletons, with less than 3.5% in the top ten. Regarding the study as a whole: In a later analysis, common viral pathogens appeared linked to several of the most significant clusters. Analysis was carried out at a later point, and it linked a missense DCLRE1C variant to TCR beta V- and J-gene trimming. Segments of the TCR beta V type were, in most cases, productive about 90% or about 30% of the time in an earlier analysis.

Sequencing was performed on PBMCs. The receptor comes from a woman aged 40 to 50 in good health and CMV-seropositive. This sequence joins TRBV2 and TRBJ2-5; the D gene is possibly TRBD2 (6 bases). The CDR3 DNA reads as TGTGCCAGCGGAGGGGAGACCCAGTACTTC. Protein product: CASGGETQYF.